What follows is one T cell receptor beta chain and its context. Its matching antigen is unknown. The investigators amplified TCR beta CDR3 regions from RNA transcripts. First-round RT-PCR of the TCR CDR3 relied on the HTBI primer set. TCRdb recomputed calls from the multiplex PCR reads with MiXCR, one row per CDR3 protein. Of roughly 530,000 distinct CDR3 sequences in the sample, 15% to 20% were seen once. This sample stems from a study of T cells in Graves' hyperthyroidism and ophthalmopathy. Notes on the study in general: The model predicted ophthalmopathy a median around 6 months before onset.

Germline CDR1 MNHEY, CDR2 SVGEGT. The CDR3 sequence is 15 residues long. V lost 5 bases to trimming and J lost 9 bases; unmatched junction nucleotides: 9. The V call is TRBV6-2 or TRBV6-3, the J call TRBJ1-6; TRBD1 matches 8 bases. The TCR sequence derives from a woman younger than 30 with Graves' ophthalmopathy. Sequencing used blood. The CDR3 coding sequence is TGTGCCAGCAGTCTAGGACAGGGTTACCGTTCACCCCTCCACTTT. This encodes CASSLGQGYRSPLHF.